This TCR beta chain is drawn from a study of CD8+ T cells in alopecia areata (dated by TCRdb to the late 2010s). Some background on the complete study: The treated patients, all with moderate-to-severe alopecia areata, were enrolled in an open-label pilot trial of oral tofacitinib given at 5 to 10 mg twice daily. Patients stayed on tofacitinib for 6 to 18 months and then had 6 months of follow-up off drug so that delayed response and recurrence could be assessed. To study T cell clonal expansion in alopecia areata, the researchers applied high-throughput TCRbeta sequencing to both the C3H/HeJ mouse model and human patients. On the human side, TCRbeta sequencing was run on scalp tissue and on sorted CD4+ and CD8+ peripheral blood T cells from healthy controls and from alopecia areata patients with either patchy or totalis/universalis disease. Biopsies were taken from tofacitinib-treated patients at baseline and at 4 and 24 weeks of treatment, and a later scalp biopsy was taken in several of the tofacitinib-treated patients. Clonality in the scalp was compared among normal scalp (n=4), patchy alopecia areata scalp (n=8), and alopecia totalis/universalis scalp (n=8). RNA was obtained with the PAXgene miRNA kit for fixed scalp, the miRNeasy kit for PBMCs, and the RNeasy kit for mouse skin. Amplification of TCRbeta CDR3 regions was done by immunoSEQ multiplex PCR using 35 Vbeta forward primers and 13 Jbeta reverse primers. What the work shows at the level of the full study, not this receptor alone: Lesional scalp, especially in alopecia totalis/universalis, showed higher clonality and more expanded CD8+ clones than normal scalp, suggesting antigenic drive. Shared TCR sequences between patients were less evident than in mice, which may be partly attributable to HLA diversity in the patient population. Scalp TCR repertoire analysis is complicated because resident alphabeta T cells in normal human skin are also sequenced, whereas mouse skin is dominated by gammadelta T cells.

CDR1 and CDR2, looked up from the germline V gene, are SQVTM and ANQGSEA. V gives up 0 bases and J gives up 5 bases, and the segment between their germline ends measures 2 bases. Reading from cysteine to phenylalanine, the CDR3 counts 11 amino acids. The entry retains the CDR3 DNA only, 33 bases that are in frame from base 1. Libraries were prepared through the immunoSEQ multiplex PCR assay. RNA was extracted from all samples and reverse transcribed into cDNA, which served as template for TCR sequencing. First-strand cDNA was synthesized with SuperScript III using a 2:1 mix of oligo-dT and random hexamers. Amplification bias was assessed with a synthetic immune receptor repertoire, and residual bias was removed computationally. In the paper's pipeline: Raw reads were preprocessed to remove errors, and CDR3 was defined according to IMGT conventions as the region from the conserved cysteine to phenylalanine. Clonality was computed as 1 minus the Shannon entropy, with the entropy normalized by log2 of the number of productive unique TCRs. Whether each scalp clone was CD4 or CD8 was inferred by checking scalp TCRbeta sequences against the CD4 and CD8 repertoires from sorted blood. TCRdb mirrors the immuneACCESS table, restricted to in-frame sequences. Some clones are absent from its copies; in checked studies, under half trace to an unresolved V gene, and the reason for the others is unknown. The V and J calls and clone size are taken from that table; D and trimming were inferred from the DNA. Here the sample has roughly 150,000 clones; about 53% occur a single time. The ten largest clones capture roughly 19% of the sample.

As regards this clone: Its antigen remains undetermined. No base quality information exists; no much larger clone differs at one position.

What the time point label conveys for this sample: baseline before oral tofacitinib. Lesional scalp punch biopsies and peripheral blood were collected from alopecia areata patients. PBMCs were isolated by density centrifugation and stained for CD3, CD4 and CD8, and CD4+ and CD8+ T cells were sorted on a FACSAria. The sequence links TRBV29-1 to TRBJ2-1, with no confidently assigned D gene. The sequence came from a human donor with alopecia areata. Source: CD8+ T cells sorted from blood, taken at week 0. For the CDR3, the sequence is CSVEDDNEQFF. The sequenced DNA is TGCAGCGTTGAAGACGACAATGAGCAGTTCTTC.